A selection of T cell receptor beta chains follows, all from one sample in a study of blood T cell repertoires in COVID-19. The method was immunoSEQ multiplex PCR; TCRdb's version includes in-frame clones alone and lacks a portion of them. The sample shows 350,000 to 400,000 clones, 89% of them seen only once. The sequenced sample was peripheral blood. The receptors here all came from a woman in her 30s with COVID-19, enrolled during active disease. CDR3s include the opening cysteine and the closing phenylalanine or tryptophan. The D gene is left open where the match is weak. Size values are once, few and many counts, or a class for expanded clones, and some rows have none.

>-|-|TRBJ1-1|TRBV10-3
TGTGCCATCAGTGGAGAAGGAGTTGGAACTGAAGCTTTCTTT
CAISGEGVGTEAFF
>-|-|TRBJ2-4|TRBV4-2
TGTGCCAGCAGCCAAGATGGAGCACCAACCAAAAACATTCAGTACTTC
CASSQDGAPTKNIQYF
>-|few|TRBJ1-1|TRBV6-6
TGTGCCAGCACCTACAGCGGCCGCGAGGCTGAAGCTTTCTTT
CASTYSGREAEAFF
>-|-|TRBJ1-4|TRBV6-6
TGTGCCAGCAGACTACAGGATCGAGCTAATGAAAAACTGTTTTTT
CASRLQDRANEKLFF
>-|-|TRBJ2-3|TRBV4-3
TGCGCCAGCAGCCAAGGGTCGGCCGCCGGGGATACGCAGTATTTT
CASSQGSAAGDTQYF
>TRBD2|-|TRBJ2-7|TRBV28
TGTGCCAGCGGCACTAGCGCAGGTGGATACGAGCAGTACTTC
CASGTSAGGYEQYF
>-|once|TRBJ1-5|TRBV19
TGTGCCAGTAGTGGCCTTCGACAGCCCCAGCATTTT
CASSGLRQPQHF
>-|-|TRBJ1-2|TRBV4-3
TGCGCCAGCAGCCAAGCCCTCGGTGGGGGGAACTATGGCTACACCTTC
CASSQALGGGNYGYTF
>TRBD2|-|TRBJ2-1|TRBV10-2
TGCGCCAGCAGTGATCGGCTAGCGGTCCCCAATGAGCAGTTCTTC
CASSDRLAVPNEQFF
>TRBD1|-|TRBJ1-1|TRBV18
TGTGCCAGCTCAGCGGACAGGTTGAACACTGAAGCTTTCTTT
CASSADRLNTEAFF
>-|-|TRBJ1-2|TRBV9
TGTGCCAGCAGCGTCGGGGAGGAATATGGCTACACCTTC
CASSVGEEYGYTF
>-|-|TRBJ2-2|TRBV2
TGTGCCAGCAGGCGACAAGGAGGGACGAACACCGGGGAGCTGTTTTTT
CASRRQGGTNTGELFF
>TRBD1|-|TRBJ1-2|TRBV19
TGTGCCAGTACGCCGGGACAGGGGGCGGGAAACTATGGCTACACCTTC
CASTPGQGAGNYGYTF
>TRBD1|-|TRBJ1-6|TRBV5-4
TGTGCCAGCAGCGCAGCCTGGGACAGGGGTAATTCACCCCTCCACTTT
CASSAAWDRGNSPLHF
>-|-|TRBJ2-5|TRBV25-1
TGTGCCAGCAGTGAATTGGGTCAGGACCAAGAGACCCAGTACTTC
CASSELGQDQETQYF
>TRBD2|-|TRBJ2-7|TRBV13
TGTGCCAGCCGCCGCGGGGGGGGGCGAGACTACGAGCAGTACTTC
CASRRGGGRDYEQYF
>TRBD1|-|TRBJ1-1|TRBV11-2
TGTGCCAGCAGCCAGACAGGGCGTTCTACTGAAGCTTTCTTT
CASSQTGRSTEAFF
>TRBD2|-|TRBJ2-2|TRBV27
TGTGCCAGCAGTTATGCAAAGACCGGGGGGACCGGGGAGCTGTTTTTT
CASSYAKTGGTGELFF
>-|once|TRBJ2-5|TRBV27
TGTGCCAGCAGTTCAACTAGTCTGGAACAAGAGACCCAGTACTTC
CASSSTSLEQETQYF
>-|-|TRBJ2-2|TRBV9
TGTGCCAGCACCCCTAGGGGATCGTACACCGGGGAGCTGTTTTTT
CASTPRGSYTGELFF
>TRBD2|-|TRBJ2-5|TRBV7-2
TGTGCCAGCAGCCCCGGGACTAGCCAAGAGACCCAGTACTTC
CASSPGTSQETQYF
>TRBD1|-|TRBJ1-1|TRBV5-1
TGCGCCAGCAGCTTGGAGGCAGGGGGCACACCTCTGAACACTGAAGCTTTCTTT
CASSLEAGGTPLNTEAFF
>TRBD2|once|TRBJ2-6|TRBV4-1
TGCGCCAGCAGCCAAGATCCTAGCGGGGTGAGTGGGGCCAACGTCCTGACTTTC
CASSQDPSGVSGANVLTF
>-|-|TRBJ2-6|TRBV10-3
TGTGCCATCCTAGACAGGGAGGTTAGCTCTGGGGCCAACGTCCTGACTTTC
CAILDREVSSGANVLTF
>TRBD1|few|TRBJ2-2|TRBV28
TGTGCCAGCAGTCAGACAGGGGGCTGGCCCGGGGAGCTGTTTTTT
CASSQTGGWPGELFF
>TRBD1|once|TRBJ2-2|TRBV7-2
TGTGCCAGCAGCTCAATGGGACAGATGAACACCGGGGAGCTGTTTTTT
CASSSMGQMNTGELFF
>TRBD2|-|TRBJ2-1|TRBV4-3
TGCGCCAGCAGCCTCTTATCGTCTAGCGGGGCCAACAATGAGCAGTTCTTC
CASSLLSSSGANNEQFF
>TRBD1|-|TRBJ2-4|TRBV19
TGTGCCAGTAGTATCGAGACAGGGGGACACATTCAGTACTTC
CASSIETGGHIQYF
>-|-|TRBJ2-7|TRBV4-1
TGCGCCAGCAGCCAAGTAGTATTCGCCAGGGGGGCCTACGAGCAGTACTTC
CASSQVVFARGAYEQYF
>TRBD1|-|TRBJ1-2|TRBV4-1
TGCGCCAGCAGCCAGGGGGTTTACGTGGTTGAGACAGGGGGGAACTATGGCTACACCTTC
CASSQGVYVVETGGNYGYTF
>-|-|TRBJ2-3|TRBV10-3
TGTGCCATCAGTGAGTGGTCGGGGGTGGATACGCAGTATTTT
CAISEWSGVDTQYF
>-|-|TRBJ1-5|TRBV5-6
TGTGCCAGCAGCTTGGGCCGGCAGGGCCGACAGCCCCAGCATTTT
CASSLGRQGRQPQHF
>TRBD1|once|TRBJ2-7|TRBV6-5
TGTGCCAGCAGATGGACCACAGGGGGGCCCTACGAGCAGTACTTC
CASRWTTGGPYEQYF
>-|-|TRBJ2-1|TRBV28
TGTGCCAGCTCAGGAGGCTACAATGAGCAGTTCTTC
CASSGGYNEQFF
>-|-|TRBJ2-7|TRBV6-2/TRBV6-3
TGTGCCAGCAGTCACCCAAATCTCCCGATTGTAGCCTACGAGCAGTACTTC
CASSHPNLPIVAYEQYF
>TRBD1|once|TRBJ2-4|TRBV6-4
TGTGCCAGCAGTGACCACTTCCTTCGGGACAGGGGGCAGGATGCCAAAAACATTCAGTACTTC
CASSDHFLRDRGQDAKNIQYF
>TRBD1|-|TRBJ2-3|TRBV6-5
TGTGCCAGCAGCCCCCGAGACAGGGAAACAGATACGCAGTATTTT
CASSPRDRETDTQYF
>-|-|TRBJ1-3|TRBV19
TGTGCCAGTGCGGGGGGGACCGTTCACCTATATTTT
CASAGGTVHLYF
>-|-|TRBJ2-5|TRBV4-3
TGCGCCAGCAGCCAAGGGAGGGGGCCTCAAGAGACCCAGTACTTC
CASSQGRGPQETQYF
>TRBD1|-|TRBJ2-1|TRBV5-1
TGCGCCAGCAGCAGGAGGACAGGGGGCTACAATGAGCAGTTCTTC
CASSRRTGGYNEQFF
>TRBD1|-|TRBJ1-5|TRBV27
TGTGCCAGCGCCAGGACAGGTCGGCCCCAGCATTTT
CASARTGRPQHF
>-|-|TRBJ1-2|TRBV19
TGTGCCAGTAGTACCCGACAGGATGGCTACACCTTC
CASSTRQDGYTF
>TRBD2|-|TRBJ2-3|TRBV28
TGTGCCAGCAGTCTCCGACCGGGACTAGCGGGCACAGATACGCAGTATTTT
CASSLRPGLAGTDTQYF
>TRBD2|-|TRBJ2-1|TRBV19
TGTGCCAGTAGTATAGGACTAGCGGGGGGGAGCTCCTACAATGAGCAGTTCTTC
CASSIGLAGGSSYNEQFF
>-|-|TRBJ2-1|TRBV19
TGTGCCAGTAGTTTCATTGCGGAGCGGAGTGAGCAGTTCTTC
CASSFIAERSEQFF
>TRBD1|-|TRBJ1-2|TRBV11-2
TGTGCCAGCAGCTCCAACAGGGGGAAAGGATATGGCTACACCTTC
CASSSNRGKGYGYTF
>-|-|TRBJ1-2|TRBV6-5
TGTGCCAGCAGTTACTCCCAGGAAGTTGGCTACACCTTC
CASSYSQEVGYTF